These T cell receptor beta chains were read from a single sample in a study of CD8 T cells in Susac syndrome. TCRdb passed the immunoSEQ multiplex PCR reads through MiXCR, listing each CDR3 protein once. The sample holds about 180,000 distinct CDR3 sequences, roughly 94% seen once. Sequences were obtained from CD4+ T cells from PBMCs. These receptors came from a human donor with Susac syndrome. CDR3s include the opening cysteine and the closing phenylalanine or tryptophan. The D gene is left open where the match is weak. Clone sizes are given selectively: once, few, many, or a class where the clone is expanded.

>TRBV5-4|-|TRBJ2-5|-
TGTGCCAGCAGCTCTGACCCGGGACTGGAAGAGACCCAGTACTTC
CASSSDPGLEETQYF
>TRBV7-9|-|TRBJ2-3|-
TGTGCCAGCAGCTCGCGAGACAGCACAGATACGCAGTATTTT
CASSSRDSTDTQYF
>TRBV20-1|TRBD2|TRBJ2-1|-
TGCAGTGCTAGCCCCCCTAGCGGGAGTGGGGATGAGCAGTTCTTC
CSASPPSGSGDEQFF
>TRBV2|-|TRBJ2-7|-
TGTGCCAGCAGTGACCTTACTGGGCCCTACGAGCAGTACTTC
CASSDLTGPYEQYF
>TRBV12-3/TRBV12-4|-|TRBJ1-4|few
TGTGCCAGCAGTTTGGCATCAACTAATGAAAAACTGTTTTTT
CASSLASTNEKLFF
>TRBV29-1|TRBD2|TRBJ2-1|-
TGCAGCTATAGGCGGGGGGCGGGCGAGCAGTTCTTC
CSYRRGAGEQFF
>TRBV9|TRBD1|TRBJ1-2|-
TGTGCCAGCAGCTTCCGGGACAGTCTCTATGGCTACACCTTC
CASSFRDSLYGYTF
>TRBV29-1|TRBD1|TRBJ1-2|-
TGCAGCGTCCGGGCCCAGGGGGAAGGCTACACCTTC
CSVRAQGEGYTF
>TRBV4-2|-|TRBJ2-3|-
TGTGCCAGCATGGGTGAGGCAGATACGCAGTATTTT
CASMGEADTQYF
>TRBV18|-|TRBJ2-5|-
TGTGCCAGCTCACCGACGGTACAAGAGACCCAGTACTTC
CASSPTVQETQYF
>TRBV29-1|-|TRBJ2-2|-
TGCAGCGTTGGGACAACCATACCGAGAGAACACGCGAACACCGGGGAGCTGTTTTTT
CSVGTTIPREHANTGELFF
>TRBV29-1|-|TRBJ1-1|-
TGCAGCGTCCTCAGGGCCATGAACACTGAAGCTTTCTTT
CSVLRAMNTEAFF
>TRBV20-1|-|TRBJ2-1|-
TGCAGTGCTAGAGATAATAGGGCTAGCAATGAGCAGTTCTTC
CSARDNRASNEQFF
>TRBV7-9|-|TRBJ1-1|once
TGTGCCAGCAGCTTCGATGTCTCCGCTGCTTTCTTT
CASSFDVSAAFF
>TRBV6-2/TRBV6-3|-|TRBJ2-7|-
TGTGCCAGCAGTCGGGGCGTCTGGTACGAGCAGTACTTC
CASSRGVWYEQYF
>TRBV24-1|-|TRBJ1-1|-
TGTGCCACCAGACACAGGGTGACTGAAGCTTTCTTT
CATRHRVTEAFF
>TRBV20-1|TRBD1|TRBJ1-1|-
TGCAGTGCTAGAGGGACAGGGGGAGGACGCACTGAAGCTTTCTTT
CSARGTGGGRTEAFF
>TRBV28|TRBD1|TRBJ2-7|-
TGTGCCAGCAGTTACCGGGACAGGGACTACGAGCAGTACTTC
CASSYRDRDYEQYF
>TRBV6-6|-|TRBJ2-1|-
TGTGCCAGCAGTTACGAGTGGAACTACAATGAGCAGTTCTTC
CASSYEWNYNEQFF
>TRBV20-1|-|TRBJ1-1|-
TGCAGTGCAGGACGAGGGGACGGGATTGACACTGAAGCTTTCTTT
CSAGRGDGIDTEAFF
>TRBV25-1|-|TRBJ2-7|-
TGTGCCAGCAGTGAAGGCGGAGCGGGCCCAACCTACGAGCAGTACTTC
CASSEGGAGPTYEQYF
>TRBV9|-|TRBJ2-5|-
TGTGCCAGCAGCCCCCGGGATATGGAGACCCAGTACTTC
CASSPRDMETQYF
>TRBV28|-|TRBJ1-1|once
TGTGCCAGCAGTGGATCCATCCCGGGCACTGAAGCTTTCTTT
CASSGSIPGTEAFF
>TRBV4-1|-|TRBJ2-5|-
TGCGCCAGCAGCCAAGGCAATCCTAGTGGAGAGACCCAGTACTTC
CASSQGNPSGETQYF
>TRBV4-2|TRBD2|TRBJ2-5|few
TGTGCCAGCAGCCAGGGACTAGCGGGGGGCCAAGAGACCCAGTACTTC
CASSQGLAGGQETQYF
>TRBV7-9|TRBD1|TRBJ1-2|-
TGTGCCAGCAGCTTTGACAGGGGATCCGGTGGCTACACCTTC
CASSFDRGSGGYTF
>TRBV30|-|TRBJ1-5|-
TGTGCCTGGGGGCGGGGGAGCAATCAGCCCCAGCATTTT
CAWGRGSNQPQHF
>TRBV30|-|TRBJ2-3|-
TGTGCCTGGAGAAAGGTCCTAGGCACAGATACGCAGTATTTT
CAWRKVLGTDTQYF
>TRBV3-1|-|TRBJ2-1|-
TGTGCCAGCAGCCAAACCTACAATGAGCAGTTCTTC
CASSQTYNEQFF
>TRBV30|-|TRBJ1-1|-
TGTGCCTGGAACGGCTGGGGGAACACTGAAGCTTTCTTT
CAWNGWGNTEAFF
>TRBV5-1|-|TRBJ1-1|once
TGCGCCAGCCGCCGGGGAGCGGACACTGAAGCTTTCTTT
CASRRGADTEAFF
>TRBV20-1|-|TRBJ2-1|once
TGCAGTGCTTCAGGGACTAATGAGCAGTTCTTC
CSASGTNEQFF
>TRBV7-2|-|TRBJ2-4|-
TGTGCCAGCAGCTCCCCCTGGGCTGTCATTCAGTACTTC
CASSSPWAVIQYF
>TRBV7-2|-|TRBJ1-2|-
TGTGCCAGCAGCTCCGGTGGGACTAACTATGGCTACACCTTC
CASSSGGTNYGYTF
>TRBV7-2|-|TRBJ1-5|-
TGTGCCAGCAGCCAGTATATTTTTGGGCCCCAGCATTTT
CASSQYIFGPQHF
>TRBV5-1|TRBD2|TRBJ2-1|-
TGCGCCAGCGGATCCGGGACTAGCGACCGCTCCTACAATGAGCAGTTCTTC
CASGSGTSDRSYNEQFF
>TRBV5-1|-|TRBJ1-2|-
TGCGCCAGCAGCCAGAGTCCAGGACGGACTAACTATGGCTACACCTTC
CASSQSPGRTNYGYTF
>TRBV4-1|-|TRBJ1-1|-
TGCGCCAGCAGCCAATTACAGGGTACTCCGAACACTGAAGCTTTCTTT
CASSQLQGTPNTEAFF
>TRBV29-1|-|TRBJ2-7|-
TGCAGCGTCTACGCCGGCAGGGAATCCCTGGGCGAGCAGTACTTC
CSVYAGRESLGEQYF
>TRBV11-2|-|TRBJ2-1|-
TGTGCCAGCAGCTTACTGGTGACGGGTGAGCAGTTCTTC
CASSLLVTGEQFF
>TRBV25-1|-|TRBJ1-1|-
TGTGCCAGCAGTGAGTGGGGAGTCACTGAAGCTTTCTTT
CASSEWGVTEAFF
>TRBV5-4|TRBD2|TRBJ2-5|-
TGTGCCAGCAGCTGGATAGCGGGAAAAGAGACCCAGTACTTC
CASSWIAGKETQYF
>TRBV2|-|TRBJ1-5|-
TGTGCCAGCAGTGTTCTATACAATCAGCCCCAGCATTTT
CASSVLYNQPQHF
>TRBV5-6|-|TRBJ2-7|-
TGTGCCAGCAGCTTGGCCGAGGCAGCTCAGCCCGAGCAGTACTTC
CASSLAEAAQPEQYF
>TRBV14|-|TRBJ2-7|-
TGTGCCAGCAGCCAAGTTGGGGTCGGGGCCTACGAGCAGTACTTC
CASSQVGVGAYEQYF
>TRBV15|-|TRBJ1-1|-
TGTGCCACCAGCAGAGATCGTGGGACTGAAGCTTTCTTT
CATSRDRGTEAFF
>TRBV5-8|-|TRBJ1-5|-
TGTGCCAGCAGCTTGACAATGAATCAGCCCCAGCATTTT
CASSLTMNQPQHF
>TRBV7-9|-|TRBJ2-6|-
TGTGCCAGCACCCGGGCGGGGTTCTCTGGGGCCAACGTCCTGACTTTC
CASTRAGFSGANVLTF
>TRBV9|-|TRBJ1-1|once
TGTGCCAGCAGCCGAGACAGGTCTCTGAACACTGAAGCTTTCTTT
CASSRDRSLNTEAFF
>TRBV6-2/TRBV6-3|TRBD2|TRBJ2-7|-
TGTGCCAGCAGTTACGGGACTAGCACCTACGAGCAGTACTTC
CASSYGTSTYEQYF
>TRBV3-1|-|TRBJ2-5|-
TGTGCCAGCAGCCAAGAGGATTGGGAGACCCAGTACTTC
CASSQEDWETQYF
>TRBV29-1|-|TRBJ2-5|few
TGCAGCGTTGCGGATGAGACCCAGTACTTC
CSVADETQYF
>TRBV27|-|TRBJ1-2|-
TGTGCCAGCAGTTTGGAAGGCTACACCTTC
CASSLEGYTF